The 12 T cell receptor beta chains listed next were all sequenced from one sample in a study of brain T cells in children with intractable seizures (dated by TCRdb to the early 2020s). The library was produced with the immunoSEQ multiplex PCR assay. TCRdb limited this immuneACCESS table to in-frame rearrangements with V and J called. A share of clones is missing; checked studies link under half to unresolved V genes, and the rest is unexplained. The sample table holds 340,000 or so clones, of which about 94% were seen once. Clones ranked in the top ten supply 4.5% to 7% of the sample. This specimen's time point label, per the study, means: blood from clinic visit 5 months post-surgery; TSC patient then seizure free. This sample comprised peripheral blood, obtained roughly 5 months after surgery. The receptor source for this set is a boy less than two years old with tuberous sclerosis and intractable seizures.

This chain uses TRBV19 with TRBJ2-1, with D perhaps matching TRBD2 (5 bases). The V end lost 10 bases, the J end lost 2 bases, and 18 bases lay between the germline ends. The germline V gene has CDR1 LNHDA and CDR2 SQIVND (reference sequence). The CDR3 spans 15 residues. CDR3 DNA: TGTGCCACCTCCGCGGGTGGCGGCCCCTACAATGAGCAGTTCTTC. It translates to CATSAGGGPYNEQFF. Looking up the rest from reference TRBV19 and TRBJ2-1 gives the full variable domain: DGGITQSPKYLFRKEGQNVTLSCEQNLNHDAMYWYRQDPGQGLRLIYYSQIVNDFQKGDIAEGYSVSREKKESFPLTVTSAQKNPTAFYLCATSAGGGPYNEQFFGPGTRLTVL.

The chain is built from TRBV25-1 and TRBJ1-2, with D possibly being TRBD1 (5 bases). From germline, CDR1 is MGHDK and CDR2 SYGVNS. The CDR3 consists of 14 residues. V lost 1 base and J lost 8, with 14 bases in between. The chain's CDR3 is CASSESGRVGGYTF. Written as DNA, the CDR3 is TGTGCCAGCAGTGAATCAGGCAGGGTGGGCGGCTACACCTTC.

This clone was seen once. V is TRBV14 and J is TRBJ2-3; D might be TRBD1 or TRBD2, each matching 5 bases. In germline, CDR1 is SGHDN, CDR2 FVKESK. Trimming left V 5 bases short and J 2 bases short, with 11 bases between. The CDR3 totals 14 residues. The CDR3, as DNA: TGTGCCAGCAGCTTCGGGACCCTCACAGATACGCAGTATTTT. This gives the protein CASSFGTLTDTQYF.

V usage is TRBV19 and J usage is TRBJ1-1; 8 positions agree with TRBD1. The germline CDR1 and CDR2 sequences are LNHDA and SQIVND (reference sequence). J was trimmed by 1 base and V by 5 bases; bases with no gene match: 6. The CDR3 totals 15 residues. CDR3 coding DNA: TGTGCCAGTAGTCTCCAGGGGGCCGAGAACACTGAAGCTTTCTTT. This gives the protein CASSLQGAENTEAFF.

V and J are TRBV25-1 and TRBJ1-1; no clear D. The V gene lost 4 bases and the J gene lost 3 bases, with 12 bases spanning the gap. Germline V gene sequence: CDR1 MGHDK, CDR2 SYGVNS. This CDR3 has 14 amino acids. The CDR3 is CASSGTGAYTEAFF. CDR3 bases: TGTGCCAGCAGTGGCACTGGAGCGTACACTGAAGCTTTCTTT.

The CDR3 nucleotides read TGTGCCAGCAGCCCCAGCGGGGGGAGGACAGATACGCAGTATTTT. Residues: CASSPSGGRTDTQYF. V gene TRBV7-9 combines with J gene TRBJ2-3; TRBD2 agrees at 9 bases. The CDR3 is 15 residues long. V trimming: 5 bases; J trimming: 3 bases; junction bases outside the gene matches: 6. Looked up from germline, CDR1 is SEHNR and CDR2 is FQNEAQ (reference sequence).

CDR3 sequence: CASSQTGCPTAEQFF. In DNA, the CDR3 is TGTGCCAGCAGCCAGACGGGATGTCCGACGGCTGAGCAGTTCTTC. This chain links TRBV6-6 with TRBJ2-1; D is possibly TRBD2 (5 bases). V was clipped by 6 bases and J by 9 bases, with 21 bases between them. The CDR3 extends over 15 amino acids. The germline V gene encodes CDR1 MNHNY and CDR2 SVGAGI (reference sequence).

The gene calls are TRBV6-1 and TRBJ1-5, with 8 bases that match TRBD1. The CDR3 contains 16 residues. With V trimmed by 6 bases and J by 0 bases, 7 bases remained unmatched. The germline V gene has CDR1 MNHNS and CDR2 SASEGT. In DNA form, the CDR3 reads TGTGCCAGCAGAGAACCGGGACAGGCTAGCAATCAGCCCCAGCATTTT. This sequence encodes CASREPGQASNQPQHF.

This chain connects TRBV7-9 to TRBJ2-1; the D gene is possibly TRBD2 (6 bases). The germline V gene has CDR1 SEHNR and CDR2 FQNEAQ (reference sequence). The CDR3 sequence is 16 residues long. Trimming cost V 5 bases and J 1 base, with 15 bases left between them. CDR3 DNA: TGTGCCAGCAGCCGTACTAGTCGGGGGTCCTACAATGAGCAGTTCTTC. It codes for CASSRTSRGSYNEQFF.

The chain is built from TRBV5-8 and TRBJ1-2, with a weak D call TRBD1 (5 bases). Trimming stripped 0 bases from V and 3 bases from J, with 21 bases between. This CDR3 region has 18 residues. Germline V gene data show CDR1 as SGHTS and CDR2 as YDEGEE. The CDR3 sequence is CASSLDFGDRATHYGYTF. The CDR3 DNA reads TGTGCCAGCAGCTTGGATTTCGGGGACCGGGCCACGCACTATGGCTACACCTTC.

The chain carries TRBV12-3 or TRBV12-4 and TRBJ1-1, with 8 bases fitting TRBD1. The trim removed 4 bases at V and 4 bases at J, leaving 2 bases unmatched. The CDR3 spans 13 residues. The CDR3 DNA is TGTGCCAGCAGTTACCAGGGGGCCACTGAAGCTTTCTTT. It specifies CASSYQGATEAFF.

The rearrangement uses TRBV21-1 and TRBJ1-1. TRBV21-1 has pseudogene status. The CDR3 totals 16 residues. The CDR3 sequence is CAIPPLRPLLNTEAFF. CDR3 bases: TGTGCCATCCCGCCGCTCCGGCCGCTCCTGAACACTGAAGCTTTCTTT.